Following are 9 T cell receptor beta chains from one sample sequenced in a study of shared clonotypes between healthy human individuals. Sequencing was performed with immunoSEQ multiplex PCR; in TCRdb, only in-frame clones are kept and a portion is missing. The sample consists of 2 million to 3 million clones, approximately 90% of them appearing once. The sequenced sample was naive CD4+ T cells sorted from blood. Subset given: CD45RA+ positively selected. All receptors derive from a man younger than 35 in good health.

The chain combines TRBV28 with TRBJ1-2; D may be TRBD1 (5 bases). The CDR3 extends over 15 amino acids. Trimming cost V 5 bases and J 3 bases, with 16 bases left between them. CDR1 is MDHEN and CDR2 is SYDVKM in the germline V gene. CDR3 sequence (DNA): TGTGCCAGCAGTCAGATTGGGGGGGGAGACTATGGCTACACCTTC. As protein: CASSQIGGGDYGYTF.

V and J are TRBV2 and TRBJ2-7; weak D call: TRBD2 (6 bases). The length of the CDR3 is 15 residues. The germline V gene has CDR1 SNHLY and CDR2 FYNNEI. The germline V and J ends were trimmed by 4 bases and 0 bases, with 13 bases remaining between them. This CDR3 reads CASSGRAGRSYEQYF. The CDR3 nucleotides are TGTGCCAGCAGTGGGAGGGCAGGGCGCTCCTACGAGCAGTACTTC.

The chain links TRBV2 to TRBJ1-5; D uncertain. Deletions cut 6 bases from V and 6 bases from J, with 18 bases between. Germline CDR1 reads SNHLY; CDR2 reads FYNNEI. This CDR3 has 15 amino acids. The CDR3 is CASRPDSIEGQPQHF. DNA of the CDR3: TGTGCCAGCAGGCCCGACTCTATTGAGGGTCAGCCCCAGCATTTT. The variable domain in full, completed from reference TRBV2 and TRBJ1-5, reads EPEVTQTPSHQVTQMGQEVILRCVPISNHLYFYWYRQILGQKVEFLVSFYNNEISEKSEIFDDQFSVERPDGSNFTLKIRSTKLEDSAMYFCASRPDSIEGQPQHFGDGTRLSIL.

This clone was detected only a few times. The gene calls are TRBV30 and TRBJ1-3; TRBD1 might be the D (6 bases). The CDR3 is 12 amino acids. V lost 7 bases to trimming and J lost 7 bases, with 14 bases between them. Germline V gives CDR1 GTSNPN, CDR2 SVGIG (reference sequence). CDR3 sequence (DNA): TGTGCCTCCCTAAGGGGGGCGAACACCATATATTTT. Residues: CASLRGANTIYF.

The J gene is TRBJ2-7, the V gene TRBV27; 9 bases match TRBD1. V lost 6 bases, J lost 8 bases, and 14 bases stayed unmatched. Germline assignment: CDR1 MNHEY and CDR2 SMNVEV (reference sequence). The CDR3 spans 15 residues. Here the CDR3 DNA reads TGTGCCAGCAGGATGGAAAAGACAGGGGGGGGAAAGCAGTACTTC. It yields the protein CASRMEKTGGGKQYF.

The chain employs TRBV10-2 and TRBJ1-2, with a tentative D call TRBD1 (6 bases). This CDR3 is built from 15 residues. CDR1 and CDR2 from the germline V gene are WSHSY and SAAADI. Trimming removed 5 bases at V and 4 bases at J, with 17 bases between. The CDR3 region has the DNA TGCGCCAGCAGTAACAGGGAAGGGGTTTCCTATGGCTACACCTTC. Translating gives CASSNREGVSYGYTF.

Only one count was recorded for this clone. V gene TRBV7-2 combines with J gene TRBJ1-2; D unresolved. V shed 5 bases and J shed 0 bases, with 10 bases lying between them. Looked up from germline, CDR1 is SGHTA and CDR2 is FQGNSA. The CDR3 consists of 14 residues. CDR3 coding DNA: TGTGCCAGCAGCCTCGACGGGGCTAACTATGGCTACACCTTC. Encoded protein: CASSLDGANYGYTF.

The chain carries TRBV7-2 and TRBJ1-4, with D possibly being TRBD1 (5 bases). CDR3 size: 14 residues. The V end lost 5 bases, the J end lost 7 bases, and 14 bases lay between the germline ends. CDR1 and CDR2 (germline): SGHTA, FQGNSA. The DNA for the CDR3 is TGTGCCAGCAGCCCGCAGGGAAGTAGTGAAAAACTGTTTTTT. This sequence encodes CASSPQGSSEKLFF.

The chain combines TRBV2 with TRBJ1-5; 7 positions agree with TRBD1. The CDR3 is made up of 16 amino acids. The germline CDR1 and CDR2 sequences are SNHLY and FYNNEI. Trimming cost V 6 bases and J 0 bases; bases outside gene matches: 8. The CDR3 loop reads CASSETGLHSNQPQHF. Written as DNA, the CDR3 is TGTGCCAGCAGCGAGACAGGGCTTCATAGCAATCAGCCCCAGCATTTT.